The rows below give T cell receptor beta chains drawn from one sample of a study of blood T cell repertoires in COVID-19. Generated by immunoSEQ multiplex PCR, the TCRdb table keeps only in-frame clones and is missing some. In the table there are about 200,000 clones, approximately 83% of which are singletons. The sequenced sample was PBMCs or T cells enriched from blood (not recorded which). These receptor sequences come from a woman aged 40 to 55 with acute COVID-19. Both conserved end residues are part of each CDR3. The order of the fields is clone size, D gene, J gene, V gene, CDR3 protein, CDR3 DNA. The D gene is left open where the match is weak. Some rows have no size entry. The others give once, few or many, or a class for an expanded clone.

NA	NA	TRBJ2-1	TRBV19	CASSIAGEQFF	TGTGCCAGTAGTATTGCGGGAGAGCAGTTCTTC
NA	NA	TRBJ1-1	TRBV6-2/TRBV6-3	CASSDPGRGVGNTEAFF	TGTGCCAGCAGTGACCCCGGGAGGGGGGTCGGAAACACTGAAGCTTTCTTT
NA	TRBD1	TRBJ1-1	TRBV19	CASSYGTGATEAFF	TGTGCCAGTAGTTACGGGACAGGGGCCACTGAAGCTTTCTTT
NA	NA	TRBJ1-3	TRBV9	CASSAGETGNTIYF	TGTGCCAGCAGCGCCGGAGAGACTGGAAACACCATATATTTT
NA	TRBD2	TRBJ2-7	TRBV5-1	CASSREGGNNEQYF	TGCGCCAGCAGTCGGGAGGGGGGTAACAACGAGCAGTACTTC
NA	NA	TRBJ1-1	TRBV7-2	CATSGANTEAFF	TGTGCCACCTCGGGAGCCAACACTGAAGCTTTCTTT
NA	NA	TRBJ1-2	TRBV7-9	CASSPDTNYGYTF	TGTGCCAGCAGCCCTGACACGAACTATGGCTACACCTTC
NA	NA	TRBJ2-1	TRBV14	CASSQRGLSYNEQFF	TGTGCCAGCAGCCAACGCGGCCTCTCCTACAATGAGCAGTTCTTC
NA	TRBD1	TRBJ1-3	TRBV7-6	CASSAPGQGIDRSGNTIYF	TGTGCCAGCAGCGCACCGGGACAGGGGATAGATCGATCTGGAAACACCATATATTTT
once	TRBD2	TRBJ2-7	TRBV6-5	CASSSRTSGSHEQYF	TGTGCCAGCAGTTCGAGGACTAGCGGGAGCCACGAGCAGTACTTC
few	TRBD2	TRBJ2-2	TRBV4-1	CASSHPSRLAGGPRNTGELFF	TGCGCCAGCAGCCACCCTTCAAGACTAGCGGGAGGGCCGCGTAACACCGGGGAGCTGTTTTTT
NA	NA	TRBJ1-3	TRBV18	CASNQGVFGNTIYF	TGTGCCAGCAATCAAGGAGTCTTTGGAAACACCATATATTTT
NA	NA	TRBJ1-1	TRBV27	CASREYRAGTEAFF	TGTGCCAGCAGGGAGTACCGGGCGGGCACTGAAGCTTTCTTT
NA	TRBD2	TRBJ2-5	TRBV10-3	CAISGEGSTQYF	TGTGCCATCAGCGGGGAGGGGTCCACCCAGTACTTC
NA	TRBD1	TRBJ2-1	TRBV24-1	CATSDPQGVYNEQFF	TGTGCCACCAGTGATCCCCAGGGGGTCTACAATGAGCAGTTCTTC
once	TRBD2	TRBJ2-7	TRBV19	CASSRETSGNAYEQYF	TGTGCCAGTAGCCGTGAGACTAGCGGTAATGCCTACGAGCAGTACTTC
NA	TRBD1	TRBJ2-1	TRBV7-2	CASSLGTGGYDEQFF	TGTGCCAGCAGCTTAGGGACAGGGGGATACGATGAGCAGTTCTTC
NA	NA	TRBJ2-3	TRBV18	CASSPAGGSTDTQYF	TGTGCCAGCTCACCAGCAGGAGGAAGCACAGATACGCAGTATTTT
NA	NA	TRBJ2-5	TRBV28	CASSSLGGAGETQYF	TGTGCCAGCAGTTCCCTGGGGGGGGCGGGTGAGACCCAGTACTTC
NA	TRBD2	TRBJ2-1	TRBV2	CASSVASGRAVNEQFF	TGTGCCAGCAGTGTGGCTAGCGGGAGGGCCGTAAATGAGCAGTTCTTC
NA	NA	TRBJ1-4	TRBV2	CASNLRVANEKLFF	TGTGCCAGCAACCTTCGGGTGGCTAATGAAAAACTGTTTTTT
NA	NA	TRBJ1-3	TRBV5-6	CASSSGVAGNTIYF	TGTGCCAGCAGCTCAGGGGTGGCTGGAAACACCATATATTTT
NA	NA	TRBJ2-1	TRBV7-8	CASSARGAREQFF	TGTGCCAGCAGCGCGCGCGGGGCGCGTGAGCAGTTCTTC
NA	TRBD2	TRBJ2-7	TRBV9	CASSVGTSGSDEQYF	TGTGCCAGCAGCGTAGGGACTAGCGGGAGTGACGAGCAGTACTTC
NA	NA	TRBJ1-5	TRBV18	CASSRSGGDQPQHF	TGTGCCAGCTCCCGGTCCGGGGGGGATCAGCCCCAGCATTTT
once	TRBD1	TRBJ2-3	TRBV10-3	CAISHGQGRGDTQYF	TGTGCCATCAGTCACGGACAGGGCCGGGGAGATACGCAGTATTTT
NA	NA	TRBJ1-5	TRBV7-9	CASSSYNQGGLGPQHF	TGTGCCAGCAGCTCTTACAACCAGGGAGGTTTGGGGCCCCAGCATTTT
NA	NA	TRBJ2-4	TRBV13	CASSPRRDRNIQYF	TGTGCCAGCAGCCCCCGGCGGGACAGAAACATTCAGTACTTC
few	TRBD1	TRBJ1-1	TRBV14	CASSQEGTGYTEAFF	TGTGCCAGCAGCCAAGAAGGGACAGGTTACACTGAAGCTTTCTTT
NA	TRBD2	TRBJ2-3	TRBV4-1	CASSLERGTSGPGDTDTQYF	TGCGCCAGCAGCCTAGAACGGGGGACTAGCGGACCCGGGGACACAGATACGCAGTATTTT
once	NA	TRBJ1-2	TRBV5-6	CASSLERVYGYTF	TGTGCCAGCAGCTTGGAGCGAGTGTATGGCTACACCTTC
NA	TRBD1	TRBJ1-2	TRBV7-3	CASSEDRDGYTF	TGTGCCAGCAGCGAGGACAGGGATGGCTACACCTTC
once	TRBD2	TRBJ2-7	TRBV7-2	CASSLYGGGEGYEQYF	TGTGCCAGCAGCTTATACGGCGGAGGGGAGGGCTACGAGCAGTACTTC
NA	NA	TRBJ1-6	TRBV11-2	CASTPGWPRQGGSPLHF	TGTGCCAGCACCCCCGGGTGGCCGAGGCAGGGAGGATCACCCCTCCACTTT
few	NA	TRBJ2-1	TRBV7-3	CASSLEVRGSNEQFF	TGTGCCAGCAGCTTAGAGGTCCGTGGAAGTAATGAGCAGTTCTTC
NA	TRBD1	TRBJ1-5	TRBV23-1	CASSLLTGGNQPQHF	TGCGCCAGCAGTCTCCTGACAGGGGGCAATCAGCCCCAGCATTTT
NA	TRBD2	TRBJ2-1	TRBV24-1	CATSDRTSGSGYEQFF	TGTGCCACCAGTGACCGGACTAGCGGGAGTGGTTATGAGCAGTTCTTC
NA	NA	TRBJ1-1	TRBV14	CASSPLAGGPNTEAFF	TGTGCCAGCAGCCCTCTGGCGGGCGGACCGAACACTGAAGCTTTCTTT
once	NA	TRBJ1-5	TRBV28	CASSLLAGFQPQHF	TGTGCCAGCAGTTTATTGGCAGGGTTCCAGCCCCAGCATTTT
NA	TRBD2	TRBJ2-5	TRBV5-1	CASSLELAGAATQYF	TGCGCCAGCAGCTTGGAACTAGCGGGAGCGGCGACCCAGTACTTC
NA	NA	TRBJ1-1	TRBV18	CASSIGLNTEAFF	TGTGCCAGCTCGATAGGACTAAACACTGAAGCTTTCTTT
NA	TRBD1	TRBJ1-6	TRBV27	CASSHRDRGMGYNSPLHF	TGTGCCAGCAGTCACCGGGACAGGGGGATGGGGTATAATTCACCCCTCCACTTT
NA	NA	TRBJ1-6	TRBV3-1/TRBV3-2	CASSRLGGAPLHF	TGTGCCAGCAGTCGTCTCGGAGGGGCACCCCTCCACTTT
NA	TRBD2	TRBJ2-7	TRBV28	CASSSLFLIGRAEAYEQYF	TGTGCCAGCAGTTCTTTGTTTCTGATAGGGAGGGCCGAAGCCTACGAGCAGTACTTC
few	NA	TRBJ2-7	TRBV21-1	CAPGGTRTYEQYF	TGTGCCCCGGGAGGGACTCGAACCTACGAGCAGTACTTC
NA	TRBD2	TRBJ2-1	TRBV11-2	CASSLEISSGSGWQFF	TGTGCCAGCAGCTTAGAAATTTCTAGCGGGAGTGGTTGGCAGTTCTTC
once	NA	TRBJ1-1	TRBV5-1	CASSLEGTEAFF	TGCGCCAGCAGCTTGGAGGGGACTGAAGCTTTCTTT
NA	NA	TRBJ2-5	TRBV29-1	CSVGVTGVGETQYF	TGCAGCGTTGGGGTCACGGGGGTTGGGGAGACCCAGTACTTC
NA	NA	TRBJ1-3	TRBV6-6	CASSVGGSSGNTIYF	TGTGCCAGCAGTGTTGGGGGGAGCTCTGGAAACACCATATATTTT
NA	NA	TRBJ2-2	TRBV7-9	CASSSANTGELFF	TGTGCCAGCAGCTCCGCGAACACCGGGGAGCTGTTTTTT
NA	TRBD1	TRBJ1-1	TRBV5-3	CARSRRSYRGFRAEAFF	TGTGCCAGAAGCCGTCGGTCCTACAGGGGCTTCAGGGCTGAAGCTTTCTTT